Below, 16 T cell receptor beta chains from the same sample are listed, as sequenced in a study of identical twins. In TCRdb, the 5' RACE reads were re-called with MiXCR into one record per CDR3 protein. The sample lists about 220,000 distinct CDR3 sequences; about 7.5% were seen once. These data were also reused for a study on yellow fever vaccine responses in identical twins.

Sequenced: memory (CD45RO+) T cells sorted from blood. Every receptor here comes from a woman younger than 35 in good health.

The CDR3 region is CASSADRRSYNEQFF. In DNA, the CDR3 is TGTGCCAGCAGCGCGGACAGGCGCTCCTACAATGAGCAGTTCTTC. The chain is built from TRBV7-8 and TRBJ2-1; 7 nucleotides align to TRBD1. Germline V gene lookup returns CDR1 SGHVS and CDR2 FQNEAQ. V lost 5 bases to trimming and J lost 0 bases; unmatched junction nucleotides: 4. CDR3 length: 15 amino acids.

The chain uses TRBV18 and TRBJ2-1; either TRBD1 or TRBD2 may supply D (5 bases each). The V gene lost 5 bases and the J gene lost 0 bases, with 20 bases spanning the gap. The CDR3 extends over 18 amino acids. In germline, CDR1 is KGHSH, CDR2 LQKENI. CDR3: CASSTSAGTFSSYNEQFF. In DNA form, the CDR3 reads TGTGCCAGCTCAACCTCTGCAGGGACGTTTAGCTCCTACAATGAGCAGTTCTTC. Filled out from reference TRBV18 and TRBJ2-1, the complete variable domain reads NAGVMQNPRHLVRRRGQEARLRCSPMKGHSHVYWYRQLPEEGLKFMVYLQKENIIDESGMPKERFSAEFPKEGPSILRIQQVVRGDSAAYFCASSTSAGTFSSYNEQFFGPGTRLTVL.

This clonotype was recorded many times. The V and J genes are TRBV7-9 and TRBJ1-2; 7 nucleotides match TRBD1. The germline CDR1 and CDR2 sequences are SEHNR and FQNEAQ (reference sequence). V lost 5 bases to trimming and J lost 0 bases; unmatched junction nucleotides: 3. There are 14 residues in the CDR3. The CDR3 sequence is CASSAGTANYGYTF. CDR3 nucleotides: TGTGCCAGCAGCGCGGGGACAGCTAACTATGGCTACACCTTC.

This clonotype turned up a few times. V usage is TRBV3-1 and J usage is TRBJ1-4; D ambiguous. With 5 bases removed from V and 8 bases from J, the gap between germline ends came to 18 bases. This CDR3 is 15 amino acids long. Germline values: CDR1 LGHDT, CDR2 YNNKEL (reference sequence). The CDR3 bases are TGTGCCAGCAGCAAGGTACGCCGGTCCCCGGAAAAACTGTTTTTT. It translates to CASSKVRRSPEKLFF.

This clonotype was recorded many times. The chain recombines TRBV27 with TRBJ2-2; 9 bases map to TRBD2. V was pared by 6 bases and J by 8 bases, with 13 bases of the junction left unmatched. Germline V gene sequence: CDR1 MNHEY, CDR2 SMNVEV (reference sequence). The CDR3 extends over 16 amino acids. The CDR3 DNA follows: TGTGCCAGCAGACGCAAAGCGGGAGGCGTCTGGGGGGAGCTGTTTTTT. Its protein product is CASRRKAGGVWGELFF.

This chain connects TRBV7-3 to TRBJ2-5, with 10 nucleotides matching TRBD2. J lost 4 bases, V lost 5 bases, and 13 bases had no gene match. This CDR3 spans 17 amino acids. Per germline, CDR1 SGHTA and CDR2 FQGTGA. CDR3 DNA sequence: TGTGCCAGCAGCCCGGGGGATCTAGCGGGGGTTGGAGAGACCCAGTACTTC. This encodes CASSPGDLAGVGETQYF.

The chain employs TRBV6-5 and TRBJ2-1, with D perhaps matching TRBD2 (6 bases). The CDR3 totals 15 residues. Deletions cut 6 bases from V and 0 bases from J, with 12 bases between. Germline V lookup: CDR1 MNHEY, CDR2 SVGAGI. Here the CDR3 DNA reads TGTGCCAGCAGACTCGACGGGAGCTCCTACAATGAGCAGTTCTTC. It is translated as CASRLDGSSYNEQFF.

This clonotype has only a few counts. V usage is TRBV9 and J usage is TRBJ2-7; 7 nucleotides agree with TRBD1. V lost 3 bases to trimming and J lost 0 bases; unmatched junction nucleotides: 3. The germline gives CDR1 SGDLS, CDR2 YYNGEE. CDR3 length equals 14 residues. CDR3 protein: CASSAAGGSYEQYF. In nucleotides, the CDR3 is TGTGCCAGCAGCGCTGCAGGGGGCTCCTACGAGCAGTACTTC.

The chain joins TRBV11-2 to TRBJ2-7; TRBD2 matches 10 bases. The CDR3 sequence is 16 residues long. CDR1 and CDR2 (germline): SGHAT, FQNNGV. V dropped 0 bases and J dropped 3; count of bases not matched to a gene: 5. The CDR3 coding sequence is TGTGCCAGCAGCTTAGAACTAGCGGGGATCTTCTACGAGCAGTACTTC. Translation: CASSLELAGIFYEQYF. Combining the CDR3 with reference TRBV11-2 and TRBJ2-7 gives the whole variable domain EAGVAQSPRYKIIEKRQSVAFWCNPISGHATLYWYQQILGQGPKLLIQFQNNGVVDDSQLPKDRFSAERLKGVDSTLKIQPAKLEDSAVYLCASSLELAGIFYEQYFGPGTRLTVT.

This clonotype was counted ten times or more. The V and J genes are TRBV28 and TRBJ2-7; no clear D gene. Germline loops: CDR1 MDHEN, CDR2 SYDVKM. The CDR3 is 14 amino acids. The V and J ends lost 9 bases and 2 bases respectively, with 17 bases between them. The CDR3 bases are TGTGCCAGTCTGGACGGCCTGGATCCCTACGAGCAGTACTTC. Protein sequence: CASLDGLDPYEQYF.

This clonotype came up many times. The chain combines TRBV28 with TRBJ2-7, with 7 bases fitting TRBD1. Per germline, CDR1 MDHEN and CDR2 SYDVKM. The CDR3 totals 15 residues. Trimming cost V 5 bases and J 4 bases; bases outside gene matches: 11. CDR3 residues: CASSPIDRVIYEQYF. In DNA, the CDR3 is TGTGCCAGCAGTCCGATTGACAGGGTGATATACGAGCAGTACTTC.

This clonotype has only a few counts. The J gene is TRBJ2-1, the V gene TRBV7-9; perhaps TRBD1 as D (6 bases). The V gene lost 5 bases and the J gene lost 8 bases, with 10 bases spanning the gap. Per germline, CDR1 SEHNR and CDR2 FQNEAQ (reference sequence). This CDR3 has 12 amino acids. The CDR3 protein is CASSPQGYEQFF. As DNA, the CDR3 is TGTGCCAGCAGCCCGCAGGGGTATGAGCAGTTCTTC.

This clonotype showed up just a few times. The CDR3 reads CASSVGTTYEQYF. The CDR3 coding sequence is TGTGCCAGCTCAGTCGGCACTACCTACGAGCAGTACTTC. This sequence joins TRBV18 and TRBJ2-7; D is unresolved. The CDR3 is 13 amino acids. Germline CDR1 and CDR2: KGHSH and LQKENI. Trimming took off 5 bases at V and 2 bases at J, with 10 bases between the two ends.

The chain combines TRBV11-2 with TRBJ2-1; 10 bases are a match to TRBD2. CDR1 is SGHAT and CDR2 is FQNNGV in the germline V gene. This CDR3 region has 20 residues. V was clipped by 1 base and J by 0 bases; unmatched bases: 12. The CDR3: CASSLVGLAGVSSSYNEQFF. The CDR3 nucleotides read TGTGCCAGCAGCTTAGTAGGGCTAGCGGGGGTAAGCAGCTCCTACAATGAGCAGTTCTTC.

This clonotype was picked up many times. The rearrangement links TRBV3-1 to TRBJ2-3; D not resolved. The CDR3 runs to 13 residues. Germline V lookup: CDR1 LGHDT, CDR2 YNNKEL (reference sequence). Between the trimmed V and J ends, which lost 4 bases and 6 bases, there was a span of 11 bases. CDR3 sequence (DNA): TGTGCCAGCAGCCCCAGTTCAGCGGATACGCAGTATTTT. Protein product: CASSPSSADTQYF.

This clonotype was picked up a small number of times. J is TRBJ2-7 and V is TRBV10-3; the match to TRBD1 covers 7 bases. Germline V lookup: CDR1 ENHRY, CDR2 SYGVKD. V lost 11 bases, J lost 3 bases, and 7 bases stayed unmatched. The CDR3 is made up of 12 amino acids. Here the CDR3 DNA reads TGTGCCTCGGGACAGCTCATCTACGAGCAGTACTTC. This translates into CASGQLIYEQYF.